The 23 T cell receptor beta chains listed next were all sequenced from one sample in a study of control samples from healthy donors and cancer patients. TCRdb keeps only in-frame clones here, not all; method: immunoSEQ multiplex PCR. This table holds approximately 190,000 clones. Input material: blood. These receptors were collected from a woman in her 30s in good health.

The chain employs TRBV25-1 and TRBJ1-6; D is unclear. Germline loops: CDR1 MGHDK, CDR2 SYGVNS. Trimming pared 2 bases from V and 10 bases from J, leaving 9 bases between. The CDR3 is 13 residues long. The CDR3 reads CASSEQAHSPLHF. CDR3 bases: TGTGCCAGCAGTGAACAGGCCCACTCACCCCTCCACTTT.

On this clone itself: Sequence at one end of the junction differs from germline and may be a read error. The chain couples TRBV7-7 to TRBJ2-3; no clear D gene. The CDR3 is 13 residues long. Looked up from germline, CDR1 is SSHAT and CDR2 is FNYEAQ (reference sequence). DNA for the CDR3: TGTGCTAGCAGCTTAGCCGAGACAGATACGCAGTATTTT. Encoded protein: CASSLAETDTQYF.

The genes are TRBV5-6 and TRBJ2-7; 9 bases are a match to TRBD1. V gave up 4 bases and J gave up 5 bases; unmatched junction bases: 13. Germline V gene sequence: CDR1 SGHDT, CDR2 YYEEEE. This CDR3 is 16 amino acids long. The CDR3 region is CASSPPGTGFVNEQYF. In DNA, the CDR3 is TGTGCCAGCAGCCCCCCCGGGACAGGGTTCGTCAACGAGCAGTACTTC.

V and J are TRBV4-3 and TRBJ1-5; D may be TRBD1 (5 bases). Looked up from germline, CDR1 is LGHNA and CDR2 is YSLEER. Deletions cut 8 bases from V and 5 bases from J, with 13 bases between. This CDR3 is built from 13 residues. The CDR3 bases are TGCGCCAGCTCTGAAAGGGGTCATCAGCCCCAGCATTTT. It codes for CASSERGHQPQHF.

The chain joins TRBV7-9 to TRBJ1-3; D is unresolved. Trimming took 1 base from V and 4 from J, leaving 11 bases between them. The CDR3 sequence is 15 residues long. The germline gives CDR1 SEHNR, CDR2 FQNEAQ (reference sequence). The DNA for the CDR3 is TGTGCCAGCAGCTTAGACGCGGAAGCAGGAAACACCATATATTTT. Encoded protein: CASSLDAEAGNTIYF.

The chain joins TRBV18 to TRBJ1-4; D is possibly TRBD1 (5 bases). Germline V gene sequence: CDR1 KGHSH, CDR2 LQKENI. This CDR3 contains 14 residues. The V end lost 2 bases, the J end lost 8 bases, and 12 bases lay between the germline ends. The chain's CDR3 is CASSPGGRGEKLFF. In DNA, the CDR3 is TGTGCCAGCTCACCAGGGGGAAGAGGGGAAAAACTGTTTTTT.

The V gene is TRBV7-2, the J gene TRBJ2-7, with TRBD2 matching over 11 bases. Trimming removed 4 bases from V and 4 bases from J; junction bases left unmatched: 12. Germline values: CDR1 SGHTA, CDR2 FQGNSA. The CDR3 loop spans 17 amino acids. The CDR3 nucleotides are TGTGCCAGCAGCTCCCCCCGGGCGACTAGCGGGATATACGAGCAGTACTTC. This gives the protein CASSSPRATSGIYEQYF.

The chain employs TRBV19 and TRBJ1-2; D ambiguous. Germline CDR1 reads LNHDA; CDR2 reads SQIVND (reference sequence). This CDR3 spans 10 amino acids. V lost 8 bases and J 4 bases, leaving 5 bases between the germline ends. The CDR3 sequence: CASRRYGYTF. CDR3 nucleotide sequence: TGTGCCAGTCGTCGCTATGGCTACACCTTC.

The rearrangement joins TRBV5-1 to TRBJ1-6; no reliable D call. Germline loops: CDR1 SGHRS, CDR2 YFSETQ. The CDR3 loop spans 13 amino acids. V lost 6 bases to trimming and J lost 0 bases, with 4 bases between them. This CDR3 is CASTVSYNSPLHF. The CDR3, as DNA: TGCGCCAGCACAGTCTCCTATAATTCACCCCTCCACTTT.

This sequence joins TRBV7-2 and TRBJ2-1; the match to TRBD2 covers 10 bases. The CDR3 length is 15 residues. Germline V gene sequence: CDR1 SGHTA, CDR2 FQGNSA. J gave up 5 bases and V 5 bases, and 6 bases lay outside the gene matches. CDR3 DNA: TGTGCCAGCAGCATTAGCGGGGGGCCGAACAATGAGCAGTTCTTC. Encoded protein: CASSISGGPNNEQFF.

This chain's CDR3 is CASRTLKWDQPQHF. In nucleotides, the CDR3 is TGTGCCAGCAGGACACTTAAATGGGATCAGCCCCAGCATTTT. The chain is built from TRBV2 and TRBJ1-5; D not certain. Trimming left V 6 bases short and J 5 bases short, with 14 bases between. The CDR3 totals 14 residues. In germline, CDR1 is SNHLY, CDR2 FYNNEI.

The chain couples TRBV9 to TRBJ1-2; D is perhaps TRBD1 (5 bases). The CDR3 is 15 amino acids. Germline CDR1 reads SGDLS; CDR2 reads YYNGEE. V gave up 3 bases and J gave up 3 bases, with 15 bases separating them. CDR3 in amino acids: CASSGNVGGYYGYTF. Written as DNA, the CDR3 is TGTGCCAGCAGCGGGAACGTTGGGGGGTACTATGGCTACACCTTC.

The chain carries TRBV18 and TRBJ1-5; D gene unclear. The V end was cut by 3 bases, the J end by 0 bases, with 3 bases between. There are 13 residues in the CDR3. CDR1 is KGHSH and CDR2 is LQKENI in the germline V gene. The CDR3 coding sequence is TGTGCCAGCTCACCGGATAGCAATCAGCCCCAGCATTTT. It encodes CASSPDSNQPQHF.

The chain combines TRBV6-6 with TRBJ2-2, with 10 bases lining up with TRBD1. Germline V gene lookup returns CDR1 MNHNY and CDR2 SVGAGI (reference sequence). The CDR3 spans 15 residues. J was trimmed by 5 bases and V by 4 bases; bases with no gene match: 4. The CDR3 nucleotides are TGTGCCAGCAGTTTTGACAGGGGGCAAACCGGGGAGCTGTTTTTT. Amino acids: CASSFDRGQTGELFF.

This chain connects TRBV5-5 to TRBJ2-7; perhaps D is TRBD1 or TRBD2 (5 bases each). V shed 0 bases and J shed 3 bases, with 10 bases lying between them. Germline loops: CDR1 SGHKS, CDR2 YYEKEE (reference sequence). The CDR3 spans 14 residues. In DNA, the CDR3 is TGTGCCAGCAGCTTGGTGGGACCCCGCTACGAGCAGTACTTC. It translates to CASSLVGPRYEQYF.

The J gene is TRBJ2-3, the V gene TRBV28; D call uncertain. Germline CDR1 MDHEN, CDR2 SYDVKM. CDR3 length: 15 residues. V lost 6 bases and J lost 2, with 15 bases in between. CDR3 DNA: TGTGCCAGCAGGGGAACCGACTGGCCCACAGATACGCAGTATTTT. Protein sequence: CASRGTDWPTDTQYF.

V gene TRBV6-2 or TRBV6-3 combines with J gene TRBJ1-6; 8 bases map to TRBD1. This CDR3 spans 16 amino acids. V gave up 4 bases and J gave up 7 bases; unmatched junction bases: 9. Germline V CDR1 and CDR2: MNHEY, SVGEGT. As DNA, the CDR3 is TGTGCCAGCAGTTTTGGACAGGGCGGCTCCAATTCACCCCTCCACTTT. It is translated as CASSFGQGGSNSPLHF.

The rearrangement uses TRBV3-1 (or the pseudogene TRBV3-2) and TRBJ2-1, with a weak D call TRBD2 (6 bases). The germline V and J ends were trimmed by 4 bases and 4 bases, with 14 bases remaining between them. The CDR3 has 15 residues. Germline assignment: CDR1 LGHDT and CDR2 YNNKEL (reference sequence). CDR3 sequence reads: CASSPSGSIYNEQFF. The CDR3 nucleotides are TGTGCCAGCAGCCCCTCCGGGAGCATTTACAATGAGCAGTTCTTC.

V gene TRBV28 combines with J gene TRBJ2-5; D remains ambiguous. Trimming stripped 6 bases from V and 0 bases from J, with 14 bases between. The CDR3 runs 15 residues. Germline V gives CDR1 MDHEN, CDR2 SYDVKM. For the CDR3, the DNA is TGTGCCAGCAGCCCCGTCGTTAGCTACCAAGAGACCCAGTACTTC. This gives the protein CASSPVVSYQETQYF. The full variable domain, in which reference TRBV28 and TRBJ2-5 provide the parts outside the CDR3, is DVKVTQSSRYLVKRTGEKVFLECVQDMDHENMFWYRQDPGLGLRLIYFSYDVKMKEKGDIPEGYSVSREKKERFSLILESASTNQTSMYLCASSPVVSYQETQYFGPGTRLLVL.

The J gene is TRBJ1-5, the V gene TRBV6-4; 9 bases map to TRBD1. V lost 6 bases, J lost 7 bases, and 4 bases stayed unmatched. Germline loops: CDR1 MRHNA, CDR2 SNTAGT. The CDR3 has 13 amino acids. CDR3 DNA: TGTGCCAGCAGCAGACAGGGGGGACAGCCCCAGCATTTT. Protein sequence: CASSRQGGQPQHF.

The rearrangement joins TRBV5-1 to TRBJ2-6; 10 bases match TRBD1. V dropped 2 bases and J dropped 4; count of bases not matched to a gene: 9. Germline assignment: CDR1 SGHRS and CDR2 YFSETQ. There are 18 residues in the CDR3. In DNA form, the CDR3 reads TGCGCCAGCAGCTTCCGTCCCGGGACAGGGGCAGGGGCCAACGTCCTGACTTTC. Translation: CASSFRPGTGAGANVLTF.

V and J are TRBV18 and TRBJ1-1, with 7 bases aligning to TRBD1. There are 13 residues in the CDR3. From germline, CDR1 is KGHSH and CDR2 LQKENI. Germline trimming cut 5 bases from V and 1 base from J; bases unmatched to any gene: 1. CDR3 sequence (DNA): TGTGCCAGCTCAAGGACAGGGAACACTGAAGCTTTCTTT. Translating it yields CASSRTGNTEAFF. The entire variable domain, with the rest obtained from reference TRBV18 and TRBJ1-1, is as follows: NAGVMQNPRHLVRRRGQEARLRCSPMKGHSHVYWYRQLPEEGLKFMVYLQKENIIDESGMPKERFSAEFPKEGPSILRIQQVVRGDSAAYFCASSRTGNTEAFFGQGTRLTVV.

The chain has TRBV12-3 or TRBV12-4 and TRBJ2-7; D may be TRBD2 (5 bases). V was pared by 8 bases and J by 6 bases, with 11 bases between. The CDR3 is 11 amino acids. The CDR3 nucleotides read TGTGCCAGCCGGAGGTGGGGCGAGCAGTACTTC. It translates to CASRRWGEQYF.